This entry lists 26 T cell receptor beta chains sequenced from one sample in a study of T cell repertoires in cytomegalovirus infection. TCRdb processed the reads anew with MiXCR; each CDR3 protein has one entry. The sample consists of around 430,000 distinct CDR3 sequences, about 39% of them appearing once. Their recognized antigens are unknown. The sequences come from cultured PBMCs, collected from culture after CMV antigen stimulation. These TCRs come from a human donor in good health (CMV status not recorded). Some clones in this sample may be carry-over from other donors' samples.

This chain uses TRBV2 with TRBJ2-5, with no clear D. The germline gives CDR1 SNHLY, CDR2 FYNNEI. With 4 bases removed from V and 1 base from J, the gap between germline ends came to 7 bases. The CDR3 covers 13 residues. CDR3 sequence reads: CASSARTQETQYF. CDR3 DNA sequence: TGTGCCAGCAGTGCCCGGACCCAAGAGACCCAGTACTTC.

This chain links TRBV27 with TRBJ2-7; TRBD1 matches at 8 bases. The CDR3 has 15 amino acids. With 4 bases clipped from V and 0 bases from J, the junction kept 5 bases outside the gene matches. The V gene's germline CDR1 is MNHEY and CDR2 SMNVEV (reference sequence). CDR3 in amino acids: CASSWDRPDSYEQYF. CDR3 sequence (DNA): TGTGCCAGCAGTTGGGACAGGCCCGACTCCTACGAGCAGTACTTC.

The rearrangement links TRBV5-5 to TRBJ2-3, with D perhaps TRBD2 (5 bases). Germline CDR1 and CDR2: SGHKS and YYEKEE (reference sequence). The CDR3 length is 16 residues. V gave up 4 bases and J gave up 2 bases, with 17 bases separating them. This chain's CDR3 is CASSRLERVFTDTQYF. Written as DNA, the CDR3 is TGTGCCAGCAGCCGCCTTGAGAGGGTCTTCACAGATACGCAGTATTTT.

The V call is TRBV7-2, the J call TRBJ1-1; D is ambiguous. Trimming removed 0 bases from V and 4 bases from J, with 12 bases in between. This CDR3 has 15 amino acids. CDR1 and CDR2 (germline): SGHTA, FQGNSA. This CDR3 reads CASSLAPRTGTEAFF. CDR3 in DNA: TGTGCCAGCAGCTTAGCCCCTCGTACGGGCACTGAAGCTTTCTTT.

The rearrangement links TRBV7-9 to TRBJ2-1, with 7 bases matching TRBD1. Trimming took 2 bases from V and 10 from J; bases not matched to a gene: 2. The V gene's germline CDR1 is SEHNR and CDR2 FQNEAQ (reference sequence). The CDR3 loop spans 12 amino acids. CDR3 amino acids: CASSLSTGEQFF. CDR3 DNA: TGTGCCAGCAGCTTATCGACAGGGGAGCAGTTCTTC.

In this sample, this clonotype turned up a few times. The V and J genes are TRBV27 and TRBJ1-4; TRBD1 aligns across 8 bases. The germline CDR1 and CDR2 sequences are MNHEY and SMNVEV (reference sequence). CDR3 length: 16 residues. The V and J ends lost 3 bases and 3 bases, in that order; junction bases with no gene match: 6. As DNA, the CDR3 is TGTGCCAGCAGTTTGGCCAGGGGGCCGCCTAATGAAAAACTGTTTTTT. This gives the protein CASSLARGPPNEKLFF.

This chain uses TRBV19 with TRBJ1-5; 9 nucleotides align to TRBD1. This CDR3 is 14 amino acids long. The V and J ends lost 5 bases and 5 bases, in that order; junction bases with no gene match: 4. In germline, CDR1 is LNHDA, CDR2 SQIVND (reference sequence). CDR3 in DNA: TGTGCCAGTAGTGGAGGGACAGGGTATCAGCCCCAGCATTTT. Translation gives CASSGGTGYQPQHF. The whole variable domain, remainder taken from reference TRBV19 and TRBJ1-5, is DGGITQSPKYLFRKEGQNVTLSCEQNLNHDAMYWYRQDPGQGLRLIYYSQIVNDFQKGDIAEGYSVSREKKESFPLTVTSAQKNPTAFYLCASSGGTGYQPQHFGDGTRLSIL.

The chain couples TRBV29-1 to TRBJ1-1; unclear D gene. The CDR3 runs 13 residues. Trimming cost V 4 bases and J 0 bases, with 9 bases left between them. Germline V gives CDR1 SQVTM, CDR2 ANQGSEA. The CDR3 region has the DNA TGCAGCGTTGTGACCCTTTTGAACACTGAAGCTTTCTTT. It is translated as CSVVTLLNTEAFF.

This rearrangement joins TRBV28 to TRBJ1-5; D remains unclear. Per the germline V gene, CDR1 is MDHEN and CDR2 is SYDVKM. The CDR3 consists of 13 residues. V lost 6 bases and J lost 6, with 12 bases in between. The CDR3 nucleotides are TGTGCCAGCAGCACGGGGAACCTTCAGCCCCAGCATTTT. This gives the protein CASSTGNLQPQHF.

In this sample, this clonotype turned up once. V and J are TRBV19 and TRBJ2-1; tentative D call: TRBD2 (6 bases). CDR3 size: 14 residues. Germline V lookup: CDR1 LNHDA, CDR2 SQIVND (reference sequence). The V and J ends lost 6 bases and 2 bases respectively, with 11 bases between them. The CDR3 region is CASSGGKTYNEQFF. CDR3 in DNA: TGTGCCAGTAGCGGGGGAAAAACCTACAATGAGCAGTTCTTC.

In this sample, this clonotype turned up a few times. The CDR3 nucleotides are TGTGCCAGCAGCCCGGCCGGAATCTTGAACTATGGCTACACCTTC. Protein product: CASSPAGILNYGYTF. The rearrangement links TRBV7-2 to TRBJ1-2; D is undetermined. Germline CDR1 SGHTA, CDR2 FQGNSA. The CDR3 loop spans 15 amino acids. The V end lost 5 bases, the J end lost 2 bases, and 15 bases lay between the germline ends.

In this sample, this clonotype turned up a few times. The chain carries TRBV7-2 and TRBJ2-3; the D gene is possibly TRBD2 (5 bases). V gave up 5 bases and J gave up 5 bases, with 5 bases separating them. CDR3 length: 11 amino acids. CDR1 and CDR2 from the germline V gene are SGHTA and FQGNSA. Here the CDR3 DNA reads TGTGCCAGCAGCACTAGAGATACGCAGTATTTT. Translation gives CASSTRDTQYF.

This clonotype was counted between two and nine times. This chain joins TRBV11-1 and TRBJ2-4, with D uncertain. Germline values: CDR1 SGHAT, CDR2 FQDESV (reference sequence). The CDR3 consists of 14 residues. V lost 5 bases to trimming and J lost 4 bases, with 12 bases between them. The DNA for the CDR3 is TGTGCCAGCAGCACCGGACGGGCAAAAAACATTCAGTACTTC. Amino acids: CASSTGRAKNIQYF.

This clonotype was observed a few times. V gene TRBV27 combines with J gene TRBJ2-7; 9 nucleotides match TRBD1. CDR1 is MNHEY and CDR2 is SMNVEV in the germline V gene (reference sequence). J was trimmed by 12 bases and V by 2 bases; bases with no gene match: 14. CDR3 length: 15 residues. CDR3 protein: CASSLTGTGWAERYF. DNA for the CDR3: TGTGCCAGCAGTTTAACCGGGACAGGGTGGGCGGAGAGGTACTTC.

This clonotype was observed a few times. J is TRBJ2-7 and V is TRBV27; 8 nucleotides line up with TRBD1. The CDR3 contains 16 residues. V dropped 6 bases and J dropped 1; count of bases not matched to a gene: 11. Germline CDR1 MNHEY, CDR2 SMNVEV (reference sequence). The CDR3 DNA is TGTGCCAGCAGGCCCTTCGAGGACAGGGTTTCCTACGAGCAGTACTTC. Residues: CASRPFEDRVSYEQYF.

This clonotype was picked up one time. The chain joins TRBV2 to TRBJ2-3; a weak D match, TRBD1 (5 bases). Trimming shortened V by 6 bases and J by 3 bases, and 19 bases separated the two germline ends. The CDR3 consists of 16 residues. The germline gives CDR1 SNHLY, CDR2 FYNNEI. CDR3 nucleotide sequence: TGTGCCAGCAGGAGGATGGGGTTCGCAGGGACAGATACGCAGTATTTT. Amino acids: CASRRMGFAGTDTQYF.

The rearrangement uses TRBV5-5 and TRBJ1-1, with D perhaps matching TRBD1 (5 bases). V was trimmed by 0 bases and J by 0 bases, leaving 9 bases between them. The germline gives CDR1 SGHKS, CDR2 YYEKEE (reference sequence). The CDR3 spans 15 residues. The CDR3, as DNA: TGTGCCAGCAGCTTGGTGCGGGGGATGAACACTGAAGCTTTCTTT. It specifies CASSLVRGMNTEAFF.

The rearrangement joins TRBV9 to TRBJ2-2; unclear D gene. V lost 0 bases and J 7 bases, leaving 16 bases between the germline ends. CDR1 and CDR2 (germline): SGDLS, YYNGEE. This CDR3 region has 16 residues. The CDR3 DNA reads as TGTGCCAGCAGCGTAGCTGTTGGGCTGAGAAGCGGGGAGCTGTTTTTT. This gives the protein CASSVAVGLRSGELFF.

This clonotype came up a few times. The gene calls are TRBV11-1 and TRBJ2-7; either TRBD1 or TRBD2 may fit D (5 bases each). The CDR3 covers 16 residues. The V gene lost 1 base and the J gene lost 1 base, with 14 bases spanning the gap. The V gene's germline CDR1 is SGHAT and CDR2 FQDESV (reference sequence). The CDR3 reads CASSLDRDPVSYEQYF. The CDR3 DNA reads TGTGCCAGCAGCTTAGACCGGGACCCCGTATCCTACGAGCAGTACTTC.

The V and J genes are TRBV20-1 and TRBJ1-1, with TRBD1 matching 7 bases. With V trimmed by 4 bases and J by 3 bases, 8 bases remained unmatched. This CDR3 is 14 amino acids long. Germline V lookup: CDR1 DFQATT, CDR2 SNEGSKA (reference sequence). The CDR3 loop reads CSATSHRGDTEAFF. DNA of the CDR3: TGCAGTGCTACCAGTCACAGGGGTGACACTGAAGCTTTCTTT.

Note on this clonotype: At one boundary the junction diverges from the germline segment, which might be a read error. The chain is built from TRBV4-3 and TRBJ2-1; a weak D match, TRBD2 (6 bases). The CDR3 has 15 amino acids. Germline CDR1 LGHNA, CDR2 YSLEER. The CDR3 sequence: CASSQFGSGYDEQFF. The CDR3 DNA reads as TGCGCCAGCAGCCAGTTCGGGAGTGGCTACGATGAGCAGTTCTTC.

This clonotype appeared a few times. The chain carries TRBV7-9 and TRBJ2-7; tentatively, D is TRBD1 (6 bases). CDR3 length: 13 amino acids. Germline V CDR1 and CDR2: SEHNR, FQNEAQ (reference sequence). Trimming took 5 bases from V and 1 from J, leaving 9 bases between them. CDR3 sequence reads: CASSITGSYEQYF. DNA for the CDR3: TGTGCCAGCAGCATTACAGGGTCCTACGAGCAGTACTTC.

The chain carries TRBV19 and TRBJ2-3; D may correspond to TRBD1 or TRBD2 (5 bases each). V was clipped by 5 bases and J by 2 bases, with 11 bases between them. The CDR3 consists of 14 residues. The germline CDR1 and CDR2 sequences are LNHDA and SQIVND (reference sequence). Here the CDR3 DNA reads TGTGCCAGTAGTTTCGGGACGTACACAGATACGCAGTATTTT. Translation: CASSFGTYTDTQYF.

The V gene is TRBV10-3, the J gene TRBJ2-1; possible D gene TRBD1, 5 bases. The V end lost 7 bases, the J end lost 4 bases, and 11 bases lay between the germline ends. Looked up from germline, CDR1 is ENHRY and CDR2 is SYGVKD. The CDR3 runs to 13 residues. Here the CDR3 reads CAINPTGYNEQFF. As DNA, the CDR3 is TGTGCCATCAACCCAACAGGATACAATGAGCAGTTCTTC.

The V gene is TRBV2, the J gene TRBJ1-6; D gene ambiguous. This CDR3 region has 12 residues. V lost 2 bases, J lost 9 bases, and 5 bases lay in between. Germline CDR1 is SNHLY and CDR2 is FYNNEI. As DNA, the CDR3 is TGTGCCAGCAGTGAAAGACTTTCACCCCTCCACTTT. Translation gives CASSERLSPLHF.

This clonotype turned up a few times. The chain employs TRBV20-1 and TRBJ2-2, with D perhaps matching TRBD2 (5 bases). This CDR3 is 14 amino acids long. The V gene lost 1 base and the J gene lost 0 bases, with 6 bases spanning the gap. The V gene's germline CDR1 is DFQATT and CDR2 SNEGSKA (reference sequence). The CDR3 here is CSARGTANTGELFF. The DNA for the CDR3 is TGCAGTGCTAGAGGGACTGCGAACACCGGGGAGCTGTTTTTT.